This T cell receptor (beta chain) was recovered during a study of human T cells and chemical hapten exposure. Whole-study findings and limits: As patch test score rose, PT1 expanded TCR counts tended to rise as well. Each of the donors had alopecia, so their immune responses may not resemble those of healthy people.

The library put unique molecular identifiers onto individual cDNA molecules. One entry per CDR3 protein results from TCRdb running MiXCR on the RACE reads. The sample has under 200,000 distinct CDR3 sequences, roughly 15% seen once. On this clonotype: Its matching antigen is unknown.

Germline CDR1 and CDR2: SGHTA and FQGNSA. Trimming took 3 bases from V and 1 from J, leaving 12 bases between them. The CDR3 loop spans 15 amino acids. Time point described: patch test 1, 2 weeks after DPC sensitization. Documented treatment: therapeutic diphenylcyclopropenone sensitization with weekly scalp DPC. This sequence joins TRBV7-2 and TRBJ2-5; D uncertain. The sequence was obtained from a woman under 40 with alopecia areata. Some clones in this sample may be carry-over from other donors' samples. The sample consisted of whole blood, taken in connection with sensitization to the hapten diphenylcyclopropenone (DPC). The CDR3 is CASSFPLSLQETQYF. As DNA, the CDR3 is TGTGCCAGCAGCTTCCCCCTCAGCCTCCAAGAGACCCAGTACTTC.